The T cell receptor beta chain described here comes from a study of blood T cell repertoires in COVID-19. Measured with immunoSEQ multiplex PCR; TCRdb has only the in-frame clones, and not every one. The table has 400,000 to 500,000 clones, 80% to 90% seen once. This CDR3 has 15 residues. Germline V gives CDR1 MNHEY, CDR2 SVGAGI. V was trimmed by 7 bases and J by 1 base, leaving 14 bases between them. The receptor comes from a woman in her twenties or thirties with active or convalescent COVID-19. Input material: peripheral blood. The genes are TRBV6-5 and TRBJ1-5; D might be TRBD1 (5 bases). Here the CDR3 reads CASKQAQASNQPQHF. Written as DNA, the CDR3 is TGTGCCAGCAAACAGGCCCAGGCAAGCAATCAGCCCCAGCATTTT.